The 11 T cell receptor beta chains in this list originate from one sample, sequenced in a study of T-cell memory formation after mild COVID-19. MiXCR, applied by TCRdb to the 5' RACE reads, yields one record per CDR3 protein. The sample includes 540,000 or so distinct CDR3 sequences, around 21% seen only once; the top ten take roughly an eighth. The material sequenced was PBMCs or a T cell subset sorted from them (not recorded which). Every receptor here comes from an adult woman who had mild COVID-19 (a few samples of this study predate the infection). Cell type and time point are not known.

This clonotype was counted only a few times. The genes are TRBV7-9 and TRBJ2-7; 11 positions match TRBD1. The CDR3 runs 14 residues. The J segment lost 7 bases and the V segment lost 5 bases, leaving 7 bases of the junction unmatched. The germline V gene encodes CDR1 SEHNR and CDR2 FQNEAQ (reference sequence). Here the CDR3 DNA reads TGTGCCAGCAGCGCCGGACAGGGGGCAAGAGAGCAGTACTTC. Protein: CASSAGQGAREQYF.

The chain carries TRBV9 and TRBJ2-7, with D tentatively TRBD2 (5 bases). CDR3 size: 14 residues. CDR1 is SGDLS, CDR2 YYNGEE, per germline. The V and J ends lost 0 bases and 3 bases respectively, with 10 bases between them. CDR3 in DNA: TGTGCCAGCAGCGTAGAACTTAGCGACTACGAGCAGTACTTC. It yields the protein CASSVELSDYEQYF.

This clonotype was seen a few times. The chain recombines TRBV6-5 with TRBJ1-1, with D perhaps matching TRBD1 (6 bases). V was shortened by 2 bases and J by 3 bases, with 13 bases between the two germline ends. The CDR3 consists of 15 residues. Germline-derived CDR1 and CDR2 are MNHEY and SVGAGI. The CDR3 DNA follows: TGTGCCAGCAGTTACCGAGGGGGTAGGGACACTGAAGCTTTCTTT. Protein: CASSYRGGRDTEAFF.

This clonotype turned up a few times. The gene calls are TRBV20-1 and TRBJ2-5, with unresolved D. The ends were cut back, 3 bases at V and 5 bases at J, with 13 bases in the middle. This CDR3 comprises 13 residues. Germline CDR1 is DFQATT and CDR2 is SNEGSKA (reference sequence). This chain's CDR3 is CSARPPTAETQYF. CDR3 DNA sequence: TGCAGTGCTAGGCCACCTACGGCGGAGACCCAGTACTTC.

The chain employs TRBV20-1 and TRBJ2-6; D possibly matches TRBD1 or TRBD2 (5 bases each). Germline values: CDR1 DFQATT, CDR2 SNEGSKA (reference sequence). The CDR3 is 16 amino acids. Trimming stripped 6 bases from V and 1 base from J, with 16 bases between. For the CDR3, the DNA is TGCAGTGCCAGAACGGTGGGGGAATCTGGGGCCAACGTCCTGACTTTC. Protein sequence: CSARTVGESGANVLTF.

This clonotype came up a few times. J is TRBJ1-6 and V is TRBV9, with D possibly TRBD1 on 6 matching bases. The V end was cut by 4 bases, the J end by 5 bases, with 16 bases between. The CDR3 totals 16 residues. Germline assignment: CDR1 SGDLS and CDR2 YYNGEE. The CDR3 region is CASSPTAGVHNSPLHF. CDR3 bases: TGTGCCAGCAGCCCCACCGCAGGGGTCCATAATTCACCCCTCCACTTT.

This clonotype was detected ten times or more. This rearrangement joins TRBV12-3 or TRBV12-4 to TRBJ2-5, with 8 bases lining up with TRBD2. CDR3 length: 15 residues. V shed 8 bases and J 2 bases; nucleotides not matched to a gene: 10. DNA of the CDR3: TGTGCCAGCTCCTCTCGGGGGGGACCACAAGAGACCCAGTACTTC. This encodes CASSSRGGPQETQYF.

The rearrangement links TRBV7-3 to TRBJ2-2, with D perhaps matching TRBD1 (5 bases). CDR3 length equals 16 residues. The germline V and J ends were trimmed by 4 bases and 1 base, with 13 bases remaining between them. Germline loops: CDR1 SGHTA, CDR2 FQGTGA. CDR3 region: CASSSKGVVNTGELFF. In nucleotides, the CDR3 is TGTGCCAGCAGCTCAAAAGGGGTGGTGAACACCGGGGAGCTGTTTTTT.

This clonotype was seen repeatedly, ten times or more. This CDR3 reads CASSLPTRRYTGELFF. The CDR3 DNA is TGTGCCAGCAGTTTACCGACTAGGAGATACACCGGGGAGCTGTTTTTT. This sequence joins TRBV12-3 or TRBV12-4 and TRBJ2-2; D may be TRBD2 (6 bases). The CDR3 consists of 16 residues. The V end lost 2 bases, the J end lost 3 bases, and 13 bases lay between the germline ends.

At least ten counts were recorded for this clonotype. CDR3: CASSQVAAGGLDTQYF. CDR3 DNA: TGCGCCAGCAGCCAAGTCGCGGCGGGGGGCCTAGATACGCAGTATTTT. The rearrangement uses TRBV4-1 and TRBJ2-3, with 8 bases identical to TRBD2. V dropped 1 base and J dropped 5; count of bases not matched to a gene: 8. Per the germline V gene, CDR1 is MGHRA and CDR2 is YSYEKL. The CDR3 is made up of 16 amino acids.

This sequence joins TRBV5-1 and TRBJ1-6; D is uncertain. The V and J ends lost 0 bases and 9 bases respectively, with 7 bases between them. Germline CDR1 and CDR2: SGHRS and YFSETQ. The CDR3 is made up of 13 amino acids. The CDR3 nucleotides read TGCGCCAGCAGCTTGGCCGGGAGTTCACCCCTCCACTTT. Encoded protein: CASSLAGSSPLHF.